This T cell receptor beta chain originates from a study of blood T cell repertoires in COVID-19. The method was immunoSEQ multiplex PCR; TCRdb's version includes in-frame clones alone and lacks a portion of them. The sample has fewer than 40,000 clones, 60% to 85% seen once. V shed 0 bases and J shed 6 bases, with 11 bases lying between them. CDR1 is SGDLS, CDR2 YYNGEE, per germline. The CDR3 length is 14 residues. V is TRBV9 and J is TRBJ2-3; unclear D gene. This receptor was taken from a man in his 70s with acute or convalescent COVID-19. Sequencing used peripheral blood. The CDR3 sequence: CASSVADIRDTQYF. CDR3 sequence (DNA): TGTGCCAGCAGCGTAGCCGACATACGGGATACGCAGTATTTT.